Each of the 32 T cell receptor beta chains below was sequenced from the same sample in a study of T cell responses to AZD1222 COVID-19 vaccine. Method: immunoSEQ multiplex PCR; TCRdb's copy keeps in-frame clones and lacks some. Among 100,000 or so clones listed, 88% were seen once. Here the sequenced sample was peripheral blood, taken on day 0 of AZD1222 vaccination. All receptors come from an adult in good health.

CDR3 DNA sequence: TGTGCCAGCAGCCCCGAAGGACTCATGGGAGAAAAACTGTTTTTT. Translating it yields CASSPEGLMGEKLFF. V gene TRBV4-2 combines with J gene TRBJ1-4; no definite D call. This CDR3 is 15 amino acids long. V was pared by 4 bases and J by 8 bases, with 17 bases between. Germline values: CDR1 LGHNA, CDR2 YNFKEQ.

This chain joins TRBV30 and TRBJ2-6, with D tentatively TRBD1 (6 bases). The germline CDR1 and CDR2 sequences are GTSNPN and SVGIG (reference sequence). Trimming removed 3 bases from V and 0 bases from J, with 6 bases in between. CDR3 size: 14 residues. Here the CDR3 reads CAWSRGSGANVLTF. DNA of the CDR3: TGTGCCTGGAGCAGGGGCTCTGGGGCCAACGTCCTGACTTTC. Full variable domain (remainder filled in from reference TRBV30 and TRBJ2-6): SQTIHQWPATLVQPVGSPLSLECTVEGTSNPNLYWYRQAAGRGLQLLFYSVGIGQISSEVPQNLSASRPQDRQFILSSKKLLLSDSGFYLCAWSRGSGANVLTFGAGSRLTVL.

This clone was seen just once. This chain uses TRBV10-1 with TRBJ1-2; the D is unclear. CDR1 WNHNN and CDR2 SYGVQD come from the germline V gene (reference sequence). This CDR3 comprises 15 residues. Between the trimmed V and J ends, which lost 0 bases and 2 bases, there was a span of 10 bases. CDR3 nucleotides: TGCGCCAGCAGTGAGTCCGGTCCCCTGAACTATGGCTACACCTTC. Residues: CASSESGPLNYGYTF.

The chain combines TRBV9 with TRBJ1-2; D not certain. Germline CDR1 and CDR2: SGDLS and YYNGEE. The V gene lost 0 bases and the J gene lost 2 bases, with 11 bases spanning the gap. There are 15 residues in the CDR3. Here the CDR3 DNA reads TGTGCCAGCAGCGTAGCTAATACGGGGAACTATGGCTACACCTTC. Amino acids: CASSVANTGNYGYTF. The full variable domain, in which reference TRBV9 and TRBJ1-2 provide the parts outside the CDR3, is DSGVTQTPKHLITATGQRVTLRCSPRSGDLSVYWYQQSLDQGLQFLIQYYNGEERAKGNILERFSAQQFPDLHSELNLSSLELGDSALYFCASSVANTGNYGYTFGSGTRLTVV.

This clone appeared once. The chain couples TRBV27 to TRBJ1-1; 10 bases are a match to TRBD1. This CDR3 is built from 15 residues. Germline V gives CDR1 MNHEY, CDR2 SMNVEV (reference sequence). V dropped 5 bases and J dropped 1; count of bases not matched to a gene: 4. The CDR3: CASSRQGAKNTEAFF. CDR3 bases: TGTGCCAGCAGTCGACAGGGGGCGAAGAACACTGAAGCTTTCTTT.

The gene calls are TRBV2 and TRBJ1-4; D is unresolved. Trimming pared 4 bases from V and 7 bases from J, leaving 10 bases between. Germline-derived CDR1 and CDR2 are SNHLY and FYNNEI. CDR3 length: 13 residues. This CDR3 reads CASSGRTFEKLFF. CDR3 bases: TGTGCCAGCAGTGGACGGACCTTTGAAAAACTGTTTTTT.

The rearrangement uses TRBV18 and TRBJ1-2, with D maybe TRBD1 (5 bases). Germline assignment: CDR1 KGHSH and CDR2 LQKENI. The V gene lost 6 bases and the J gene lost 0 bases, with 11 bases spanning the gap. The CDR3 has 14 amino acids. This CDR3 reads CASSRDQTNYGYTF. DNA for the CDR3: TGTGCCAGCTCCCGGGACCAGACTAACTATGGCTACACCTTC.

The chain couples TRBV24-1 to TRBJ1-5, with 9 bases matching TRBD1. V was pared by 7 bases and J by 2 bases, with 17 bases of the junction left unmatched. This CDR3 is built from 19 residues. Germline CDR1 reads KGHDR; CDR2 reads SFDVKD. CDR3 sequence: CATSATSGTGSIGNQPQHF. CDR3 sequence (DNA): TGTGCCACCAGCGCGACGTCCGGGACAGGGTCGATTGGCAATCAGCCCCAGCATTTT.

The chain carries TRBV27 and TRBJ2-3; the D gene is possibly TRBD1 (5 bases). Trimming pared 0 bases from V and 3 bases from J, leaving 7 bases between. The CDR3 has 14 amino acids. From germline, CDR1 is MNHEY and CDR2 SMNVEV (reference sequence). In nucleotides, the CDR3 is TGTGCCAGCAGTTTATCTGCAGGGACAGATACGCAGTATTTT. This gives the protein CASSLSAGTDTQYF.

The V and J genes are TRBV7-8 and TRBJ2-3; no reliable D call. The CDR3 consists of 13 residues. Germline V gene data show CDR1 as SGHVS and CDR2 as FQNEAQ. V was pared by 1 base and J by 5 bases, with 7 bases between. The CDR3 DNA reads as TGTGCCAGCAGCTTAGAAATCAGAGATACGCAGTATTTT. Its translation: CASSLEIRDTQYF.

J is TRBJ2-3 and V is TRBV5-1; D gene unclear. Germline V gives CDR1 SGHRS, CDR2 YFSETQ. The CDR3 totals 14 residues. V was shortened by 6 bases and J by 4 bases, with 15 bases between the two germline ends. CDR3 loop: CASNARRGADTQYF. CDR3 DNA: TGCGCCAGCAACGCTAGGAGAGGCGCAGATACGCAGTATTTT.

The chain recombines TRBV30 with TRBJ2-1; weak D call: TRBD1 (5 bases). The CDR3 spans 12 residues. Germline values: CDR1 GTSNPN, CDR2 SVGIG (reference sequence). V was pared by 5 bases and J by 6 bases, with 11 bases between. The CDR3 nucleotides are TGTGCCTGGCGACGAACAGGCAATGAGCAGTTCTTC. Protein product: CAWRRTGNEQFF.

This chain uses TRBV7-2 with TRBJ1-1, with D tentatively TRBD1 (6 bases). The CDR3 spans 13 residues. Trimming took 5 bases from V and 3 from J, leaving 10 bases between them. CDR1 is SGHTA and CDR2 is FQGNSA in the germline V gene. The CDR3: CASSTQGYTEAFF. CDR3 DNA sequence: TGTGCCAGCAGCACCCAGGGGTACACTGAAGCTTTCTTT.

This clone was counted only a few times. Germline is not matched at one junction end, which may reflect a read error. The J gene is TRBJ1-1, the V gene TRBV6-2 or TRBV6-3; no clear D gene. CDR1 and CDR2 (germline): MNHEY, SVGEGT. This CDR3 contains 14 residues. The DNA for the CDR3 is TGTGCCAGCAGTAACTCATACCCGAACACTGAAGCTTTCTTT. This gives the protein CASSNSYPNTEAFF.

This clone was observed once. This chain connects TRBV3-1 (or the pseudogene TRBV3-2) to TRBJ2-7; D is perhaps TRBD1 (6 bases). Trimming stripped 4 bases from V and 1 base from J, with 14 bases between. CDR1 LGHDT and CDR2 YNNKEL come from the germline V gene (reference sequence). This CDR3 has 15 amino acids. The CDR3 region has the DNA TGTGCCAGCAGCCTAGGGACAAGGGGTTCCTACGAGCAGTACTTC. It specifies CASSLGTRGSYEQYF.

The rearrangement joins TRBV28 to TRBJ2-1; TRBD2 agrees at 12 bases. In germline, CDR1 is MDHEN, CDR2 SYDVKM. V was pared by 3 bases and J by 4 bases, with 4 bases of the junction left unmatched. This CDR3 region has 16 residues. The CDR3 region is CASSFSGTSGYNEQFF. CDR3 DNA: TGTGCCAGCAGTTTCTCCGGGACTAGCGGGTACAATGAGCAGTTCTTC.

The rearrangement joins TRBV9 to TRBJ1-2; D perhaps matches TRBD1 (5 bases). The CDR3 is made up of 15 amino acids. Germline V gives CDR1 SGDLS, CDR2 YYNGEE. The V end was cut by 3 bases, the J end by 4 bases, with 16 bases between. CDR3 DNA sequence: TGTGCCAGCAGCGCCCACTCGGGGGAGGGCTATGGCTACACCTTC. This encodes CASSAHSGEGYGYTF. The full variable domain, with the rest looked up from reference TRBV9 and TRBJ1-2, is DSGVTQTPKHLITATGQRVTLRCSPRSGDLSVYWYQQSLDQGLQFLIQYYNGEERAKGNILERFSAQQFPDLHSELNLSSLELGDSALYFCASSAHSGEGYGYTFGSGTRLTVV.

The V gene is TRBV5-4, the J gene TRBJ1-2; no firm D call. Trimming shortened V by 3 bases and J by 0 bases, and 15 bases separated the two germline ends. The CDR3 contains 16 residues. Per the germline V gene, CDR1 is SGHNT and CDR2 is YYREEE (reference sequence). The CDR3 bases are TGTGCCAGCAGCTCCTACATGGAGATTTCTAACTATGGCTACACCTTC. This encodes CASSSYMEISNYGYTF.

The J gene is TRBJ2-3, the V gene TRBV6-1; D possibly corresponds to TRBD2 (7 bases). Per the germline V gene, CDR1 is MNHNS and CDR2 is SASEGT. This CDR3 has 17 residues. Trimming pared 0 bases from V and 2 bases from J, leaving 15 bases between. CDR3 sequence (DNA): TGTGCCAGCAGTGAAGCAGTGGGGGGGGCGGTCACAGATACGCAGTATTTT. Protein product: CASSEAVGGAVTDTQYF.

This chain uses TRBV7-9 with TRBJ1-1; D possibly corresponds to TRBD1 (6 bases). The CDR3 contains 19 residues. V was pared by 4 bases and J by 1 base, with 25 bases between. From germline, CDR1 is SEHNR and CDR2 FQNEAQ (reference sequence). CDR3: CASSSWATPTGRRNTEAFF. The CDR3, as DNA: TGTGCCAGCAGCTCTTGGGCCACCCCGACAGGACGGAGGAACACTGAAGCTTTCTTT.

The rearrangement links TRBV7-3 to TRBJ1-5; TRBD1 matches at 8 bases. V shed 5 bases and J 8 bases; nucleotides not matched to a gene: 8. The length of the CDR3 is 14 residues. The germline CDR1 and CDR2 sequences are SGHTA and FQGTGA. The CDR3 DNA follows: TGTGCCAGCAGCCCCCTCAGGGGGCAGGAGCCCCAGCATTTT. Translation: CASSPLRGQEPQHF.

This sequence joins TRBV19 and TRBJ2-7, with unresolved D. This CDR3 is 13 amino acids long. The germline V gene encodes CDR1 LNHDA and CDR2 SQIVND (reference sequence). Trimming cost V 1 base and J 3 bases, with 7 bases left between them. Here the CDR3 DNA reads TGTGCCAGTAGTATAGGTGGGGACTACGAGCAGTACTTC. Translation gives CASSIGGDYEQYF.

The rearrangement joins TRBV5-5 to TRBJ1-1; D unresolved. CDR1 is SGHKS and CDR2 is YYEKEE in the germline V gene (reference sequence). The CDR3 consists of 14 residues. V lost 4 bases and J 11 bases, leaving 21 bases between the germline ends. The CDR3 sequence: CASSPLIAVESAFF. Written as DNA, the CDR3 is TGTGCCAGCAGCCCGTTAATTGCGGTGGAATCGGCTTTCTTT.

The chain employs TRBV5-1 and TRBJ2-1, with 11 bases matching TRBD1. The germline gives CDR1 SGHRS, CDR2 YFSETQ. V dropped 0 bases and J dropped 5; count of bases not matched to a gene: 4. The CDR3 sequence is 16 residues long. The CDR3 nucleotides are TGCGCCAGCAGCTTGGCGGGACAGGGGGGGAACAATGAGCAGTTCTTC. Translated: CASSLAGQGGNNEQFF.

The gene calls are TRBV4-3 and TRBJ2-5; 8 bases line up with TRBD1. After removal of 0 bases from V and 5 bases from J, the junction contained 8 bases not matched to a gene. There are 16 residues in the CDR3. The V gene's germline CDR1 is LGHNA and CDR2 YSLEER. The CDR3 reads CASSQEVRTGYETQYF. The CDR3 DNA reads as TGCGCCAGCAGCCAAGAGGTCAGGACAGGGTATGAGACCCAGTACTTC.

The J gene is TRBJ1-4, the V gene TRBV28; no reliable D call. The V and J ends lost 8 bases and 7 bases respectively, with 20 bases between them. The CDR3 consists of 15 residues. Germline V gene sequence: CDR1 MDHEN, CDR2 SYDVKM. The CDR3 region has the DNA TGTGCCAGCTCGGGGAACGCCGGACGGGGTGAAAAACTGTTTTTT. Protein sequence: CASSGNAGRGEKLFF.

V is TRBV6-5 and J is TRBJ2-7; 7 bases map to TRBD1. The CDR3 is 15 amino acids. V lost 0 bases to trimming and J lost 3 bases; unmatched junction nucleotides: 5. CDR1 is MNHEY, CDR2 SVGAGI, per germline. The CDR3, as DNA: TGTGCCAGCAGTTACTCCGGGACAGCGGACTACGAGCAGTACTTC. Encoded protein: CASSYSGTADYEQYF.

The chain combines TRBV28 with TRBJ1-1; D is unresolved. Germline CDR1 MDHEN, CDR2 SYDVKM. V lost 5 bases to trimming and J lost 4 bases, with 20 bases between them. This CDR3 has 16 residues. CDR3: CASSGLGWSRGTEAFF. The CDR3 DNA reads TGTGCCAGCAGTGGCTTGGGGTGGAGTCGAGGCACTGAAGCTTTCTTT.

The chain employs TRBV5-1 and TRBJ2-7; tentatively, D is TRBD1 or TRBD2 (6 bases each). V lost 2 bases and J lost 5, with 11 bases in between. The CDR3 sequence is 13 residues long. CDR1 SGHRS and CDR2 YFSETQ come from the germline V gene. The CDR3 bases are TGCGCCAGCAGCTTCGAGGGGGGCCACGAGCAGTACTTC. Translating it yields CASSFEGGHEQYF.

Ten or more counts support this clone. The chain recombines TRBV11-2 with TRBJ2-1; the D is unclear. The CDR3 sequence is 15 residues long. V was shortened by 6 bases and J by 0 bases, with 12 bases between the two germline ends. The V gene's germline CDR1 is SGHAT and CDR2 FQNNGV. This CDR3 reads CASRSLERSYNEQFF. CDR3 nucleotides: TGTGCCAGCAGATCCTTAGAGCGCTCCTACAATGAGCAGTTCTTC.

This clone was picked up a small number of times. The chain couples TRBV6-5 to TRBJ1-1; 8 bases agree with TRBD1. The CDR3 runs to 14 residues. Per the germline V gene, CDR1 is MNHEY and CDR2 is SVGAGI. V lost 6 bases to trimming and J lost 3 bases; unmatched junction nucleotides: 6. CDR3 protein: CASSPSTGDTEAFF. The CDR3 bases are TGTGCCAGCAGCCCCTCGACAGGGGACACTGAAGCTTTCTTT.

The chain links TRBV18 to TRBJ1-4; D is uncertain. The germline V gene has CDR1 KGHSH and CDR2 LQKENI. CDR3 size: 16 residues. Trimming shortened V by 5 bases and J by 4 bases, and 17 bases separated the two germline ends. CDR3 residues: CASSRSPGSLNEKLFF. CDR3 nucleotide sequence: TGTGCCAGCTCAAGGAGTCCCGGGTCCCTTAATGAAAAACTGTTTTTT.